The rows below give T cell receptor beta chains drawn from one sample of a study of blood T cell repertoires in COVID-19. The repertoire was sequenced with immunoSEQ multiplex PCR; TCRdb's copy has only in-frame clones and lacks some. The table has 95,000 to 120,000 clones, about 85% seen once. The sample consisted of peripheral blood. These receptors originate from a human donor in a cohort sampled during active COVID-19. The CDR3 runs from the conserved cysteine through the conserved F or W. Fields, in order: D gene, V gene, clone size, CDR3 protein. The D gene is left open where the match is weak. The size of a clone is reported for some rows only, either as once, few or many, or as a class for expanded clones.

D gene: -; V gene: TRBV27; clone size: -; CDR3 protein: CASSRQADTQYF
D gene: -; V gene: TRBV11-2; clone size: -; CDR3 protein: CASSSSSASSYEQYF
D gene: -; V gene: TRBV5-1; clone size: -; CDR3 protein: CASSLIPGNEQFF
D gene: TRBD1; V gene: TRBV6-4; clone size: -; CDR3 protein: CASSETGANQPQHF
D gene: TRBD1; V gene: TRBV4-3; clone size: -; CDR3 protein: CASSQEVDRRYEQYF
D gene: TRBD1; V gene: TRBV18; clone size: -; CDR3 protein: CASSPGQGRYTEAFF
D gene: -; V gene: TRBV4-1; clone size: few; CDR3 protein: CASSQAPVTGELFF
D gene: TRBD2; V gene: TRBV5-4; clone size: -; CDR3 protein: CASSSTSGGDTQYF
D gene: -; V gene: TRBV6-5; clone size: -; CDR3 protein: CASSYKPGASGNTIYF
D gene: -; V gene: TRBV7-2; clone size: -; CDR3 protein: CASGTGVVTDTQYF
D gene: TRBD1; V gene: TRBV7-9; clone size: -; CDR3 protein: CASSLVVTGQLNTEAFF
D gene: TRBD1; V gene: TRBV2; clone size: few; CDR3 protein: CASSVERQGTEAFF
D gene: -; V gene: TRBV15; clone size: once; CDR3 protein: CATSTQGRGTQYF
D gene: TRBD1; V gene: TRBV19; clone size: -; CDR3 protein: CASSRTGKNNEQYF
D gene: TRBD2; V gene: TRBV3-1/TRBV3-2; clone size: once; CDR3 protein: CASSPRLTSGGKNIQYF
D gene: TRBD1; V gene: TRBV18; clone size: -; CDR3 protein: CASSQGDRQNIQYF
D gene: -; V gene: TRBV3-1/TRBV3-2; clone size: -; CDR3 protein: CASSQEIANTEAFF
D gene: TRBD2; V gene: TRBV10-1; clone size: -; CDR3 protein: CASSDLGLAGNYNEQFF
D gene: -; V gene: TRBV30; clone size: -; CDR3 protein: CAWSAGRRVSYEQYF
D gene: TRBD2; V gene: TRBV11-2; clone size: -; CDR3 protein: CASSPSGRGAGEQFF
D gene: -; V gene: TRBV28; clone size: -; CDR3 protein: CASSLGQPGGGKLFF
D gene: -; V gene: TRBV6-5; clone size: -; CDR3 protein: CASRRTLLGDTQYF
D gene: TRBD1; V gene: TRBV10-3; clone size: -; CDR3 protein: CAISGGQGATGNTIYF
D gene: -; V gene: TRBV5-4; clone size: once; CDR3 protein: CASSRGGEKLFF
D gene: TRBD2; V gene: TRBV2; clone size: -; CDR3 protein: CASSEVRGGEPEQYF
D gene: TRBD1; V gene: TRBV6-2/TRBV6-3; clone size: -; CDR3 protein: CASSGQANLDEQFF
D gene: -; V gene: TRBV2; clone size: -; CDR3 protein: CASSETGLQPQHF
D gene: -; V gene: TRBV20-1; clone size: many; CDR3 protein: CSATVNTEAFF
D gene: -; V gene: TRBV19; clone size: -; CDR3 protein: CASSNQGQQNYNEQFF
D gene: TRBD1; V gene: TRBV7-2; clone size: -; CDR3 protein: CASSLTGTGSMRNTIYF
D gene: -; V gene: TRBV21-1; clone size: -; CDR3 protein: CASSKGRDRGLKWDTEAFF
D gene: -; V gene: TRBV6-5; clone size: -; CDR3 protein: CASSYPGSWQAFF
D gene: -; V gene: TRBV5-1; clone size: few; CDR3 protein: CASSYQPAGTEAFF
D gene: -; V gene: TRBV6-5; clone size: -; CDR3 protein: CASEKQGLEQFF
D gene: TRBD2; V gene: TRBV5-1; clone size: -; CDR3 protein: CASKRIAGSSYNEQFF
D gene: -; V gene: TRBV6-5; clone size: -; CDR3 protein: CASSLTGNYGYTF
D gene: -; V gene: TRBV6-1; clone size: -; CDR3 protein: CASSEGPGFPDTQYF
D gene: -; V gene: TRBV4-1; clone size: -; CDR3 protein: CASSLGRLAFF
D gene: TRBD1; V gene: TRBV19; clone size: -; CDR3 protein: CASSGWDRDAGELFF
D gene: TRBD1; V gene: TRBV12-3/TRBV12-4; clone size: -; CDR3 protein: CASSPGQGYGYTF
D gene: TRBD2; V gene: TRBV5-1; clone size: -; CDR3 protein: CASSLAAGGTDTQYF
D gene: -; V gene: TRBV6-2/TRBV6-3; clone size: -; CDR3 protein: CASSYPAYNEQFF
D gene: TRBD1; V gene: TRBV7-9; clone size: -; CDR3 protein: CASSPPPTGSISGNTIYF
D gene: TRBD1; V gene: TRBV19; clone size: few; CDR3 protein: CASPTPDRATGELFF
D gene: -; V gene: TRBV6-5; clone size: -; CDR3 protein: CASSRGQNTEAFF
D gene: -; V gene: TRBV19; clone size: -; CDR3 protein: CASSTTSGGREQFF
D gene: TRBD2; V gene: TRBV9; clone size: -; CDR3 protein: CASNAGGPGNEQFF
D gene: -; V gene: TRBV6-5; clone size: -; CDR3 protein: CASSYGSEQLDYTF
D gene: TRBD2; V gene: TRBV5-1; clone size: -; CDR3 protein: CASSPTSGTVNEQFF
D gene: TRBD2; V gene: TRBV9; clone size: -; CDR3 protein: CASSGLSGGAIEQFF
D gene: TRBD1; V gene: TRBV4-1; clone size: -; CDR3 protein: CASTPLDRGGSPLHF
D gene: -; V gene: TRBV2; clone size: -; CDR3 protein: CASSLRGARGNQPQHF
D gene: TRBD2; V gene: TRBV4-3; clone size: -; CDR3 protein: CASSRADGGAHTGELFF
D gene: -; V gene: TRBV2; clone size: -; CDR3 protein: CASSWTPYEKLFF
D gene: -; V gene: TRBV7-2; clone size: -; CDR3 protein: CASSLAPRRGNEQFF